The TCR beta chain described here comes from a study of CD8+ T cells in alopecia areata. Study observations and caveats: For patients receiving tofacitinib, scalp clonality and expanded CD8+ clones among the top 100 significantly decreased.

The treatment: oral pan-JAK inhibitor, 5-10 mg twice daily. Extracted RNA was reverse transcribed into cDNA, the sequencing template. Some clones are missing from TCRdb's copy, which holds only in-frame ones; the method was immunoSEQ multiplex PCR. The sample includes 110,000 or so clones, less than 60% of them seen just once. As concerns this clone: Its antigen is as yet unknown.

From germline, CDR1 is SQVTM and CDR2 ANQGSEA. The V gene lost 3 bases and the J gene lost 6 bases, with 10 bases spanning the gap. The CDR3 length is 12 residues. Sequences were derived from CD4+ T cells sorted from blood, sampled at week 24, from a patient treated with tofacitinib. The clonotype comes from a human donor with alopecia areata. The gene calls are TRBV29-1 and TRBJ2-3; the D gene is possibly TRBD1 (5 bases). The CDR3 nucleotides read TGCAGCGTTGATAGGGGCGGCGATACGCAGTATTTT. Translated, it gives CSVDRGGDTQYF.